The T cell receptor beta chain described here comes from a study of control samples from healthy donors and cancer patients. CDR1 MNHNS and CDR2 SASEGT come from the germline V gene. V was clipped by 3 bases and J by 5 bases; unmatched bases: 6. The CDR3 has 15 residues. Libraries were prepared by immunoSEQ multiplex PCR; TCRdb keeps only in-frame clonotypes and omits some of them. Altogether 85,000 to 95,000 clones are present, more than 75% being singletons, with the ten largest covering about 9.8%. Sequenced input: blood. The chain couples TRBV6-1 to TRBJ2-3; 9 nucleotides match TRBD1. This TCR came from a woman between 55 and 75 years old in good health. The CDR3 DNA sequence: TGTGCCAGCAGTGAGTGGGACAGGGCCGAAGATACGCAGTATTTT. Residues: CASSEWDRAEDTQYF.